A selection of T cell receptor beta chains follows, all from one sample in a study of post-analysis software for immune sequencing data. TCRdb re-derived calls from the PCR reads in MiXCR, one entry per CDR3 protein. The table includes 740,000 or so distinct CDR3 sequences, roughly 50% detected once. Source material: blood. These receptors were obtained from a girl aged 10 to 17 with multiple sclerosis. Each CDR3 is given with its conserved first and last residue. D genes are given only for firm matches.

D	V	CDR3
NA	TRBV14	CASSQTLGRETQYF
NA	TRBV20-1	CSARSQGDHEQFF
TRBD2	TRBV2	CATLAGIYNEQFF
TRBD2	TRBV3-1	CASSNIAGGPVEQYF
TRBD2	TRBV5-1	CASSLDFLRTSGSSGANVLTF
NA	TRBV7-9	CASSHLYNEQFF
NA	TRBV29-1	CSVEGGGKLFF
NA	TRBV4-1	CASSQATGSYNEQFF
NA	TRBV15	CATGGGANTGELFF
NA	TRBV7-2	CASSAGDGRRETQYF
NA	TRBV12-3/TRBV12-4	CASSLSVWQTEAFF
TRBD2	TRBV5-1	CASSLLLILAGAKDTQYF
NA	TRBV12-3/TRBV12-4	CASRGVTEAFF
TRBD2	TRBV28	CASSSRLAGAQETQYF
NA	TRBV15	CATSRGRDVRGSRYEAFF
NA	TRBV12-5	CASGSSTPRMEGYEQYF
TRBD2	TRBV7-9	CASSLNRPSGRETQYF
TRBD1	TRBV30	CARSPTGKSYGYTF
NA	TRBV5-5	CASSLASFYEQYF
NA	TRBV5-5	CASSFFGEGGEKLFF
TRBD1	TRBV7-9	CASSSGQGAVRNEQYF
NA	TRBV3-1	CASSQVGGTPETQYF
NA	TRBV7-9	CASWGSGAEKETQYF
NA	TRBV9	CASSVGWKNYGYTF
NA	TRBV21-1	CASSRWGGNLSGANVLTF
TRBD2	TRBV11-2	CASSSRLAGASYEQYF
NA	TRBV7-7	CASSLGLLGGEQFF
TRBD1	TRBV20-1	CSVPGQGSQPQHF
NA	TRBV4-1	CASSQGLALSPNTEAFF
TRBD2	TRBV20-1	CSATGTSNTQYF
NA	TRBV5-1	CASSSVGQGMNTEAFF
NA	TRBV6-1	CASRQAGQGIQYF
TRBD1	TRBV3-1	CASSRRTGDKEQYF
TRBD1	TRBV7-8	CASSEVQGGQPQHF
NA	TRBV2	CASRAVGRGQFF
TRBD1	TRBV15	CATSRARTGVEQFF